Sequencing of this T cell receptor beta chain was carried out in a study of shared clonotypes between healthy human individuals. In regard to this clone: The antigen is not known.

Libraries were prepared by immunoSEQ multiplex PCR; TCRdb keeps only in-frame clonotypes and omits some of them. The table lists 110,000 or so clones, around 68% of them singletons. The CDR3 runs 18 residues. Per the germline V gene, CDR1 is SGHKS and CDR2 is YYEKEE (reference sequence). With V trimmed by 1 base and J by 7 bases, 12 bases remained unmatched. Whole-study findings and limits: A small donor pool kept down the genetic and exposure-history diversity that was represented.

Sequencing used memory CD8+ T cells sorted from blood. Subset indicated: CD45RO+ cells pooled with CCR7-negative TemRA cells. This sequence joins TRBV5-5 and TRBJ2-5; 14 positions agree with TRBD2. The TCR comes from a woman aged 30 to 39 in good health. Written as DNA, the CDR3 is TGTGCCAGCAGCTTGCGGGGGGGACTAGCGGGAGCCTATGCGACCCAGTACTTC. Translated: CASSLRGGLAGAYATQYF.